The text below deals with one T cell receptor beta chain. The data derive from a study of T-cell reconstitution after alpha-beta-depleted transplantation in children. V was shortened by 2 bases and J by 4 bases, with 17 bases between the two germline ends. From germline, CDR1 is SGHTA and CDR2 FQGNSA. The CDR3 is 16 residues long. During its preparation, the TCRbeta library received unique molecular identifiers. TCRdb reprocessed the PCR reads via MiXCR and lists one record per CDR3 protein. The sample comprises about 500,000 distinct CDR3 sequences, about 30% of which are singletons, and 2% to 3% rests with the top ten.

The sequencing used PBMCs from the stem cell graft donor, collected from the stem cell graft. The chain uses TRBV7-2 and TRBJ1-2; possible D gene TRBD1, 6 bases. The receptor's source is a human donor who donated a stem cell graft to a child with aplastic anemia. The CDR3 DNA follows: TGTGCCAGCAGCTTAATGGGTACAGGGCATTCCTATGGCTACACCTTC. Its translation: CASSLMGTGHSYGYTF. Looking up the rest from reference TRBV7-2 and TRBJ1-2 gives the full variable domain: GAGVSQSPSNKVTEKGKDVELRCDPISGHTALYWYRQSLGQGLEFLIYFQGNSAPDKSGLPSDRFSAERTGGSVSTLTIQRTQQEDSAVYLCASSLMGTGHSYGYTFGSGTRLTVV.